This entry lists 26 T cell receptor beta chains sequenced from one sample in a study of technical replicates of blood from a few donors. The repertoire was sequenced with immunoSEQ multiplex PCR; TCRdb's copy has only in-frame clones and lacks some. The sample includes tens of thousands of clones, roughly 95% of them seen just once. The specimen sequenced was T cells isolated from PBMCs. The receptor set was obtained from a human donor in good health.

This clone was found once. V gene TRBV9 combines with J gene TRBJ2-1, with 13 bases that match TRBD2. CDR3 length: 15 residues. J lost 7 bases, V lost 5 bases, and 6 bases had no gene match. Looked up from germline, CDR1 is SGDLS and CDR2 is YYNGEE. The CDR3 sequence is CASSLGLAGMNEQFF. In DNA, the CDR3 is TGTGCCAGCAGTCTGGGACTAGCGGGGATGAATGAGCAGTTCTTC.

The CDR3 reads CASSIHPQGANYGYTF. CDR3 sequence (DNA): TGTGCCAGTAGTATTCATCCACAGGGGGCTAACTATGGCTACACCTTC. The gene calls are TRBV19 and TRBJ1-2; TRBD1 agrees at 8 bases. Losses at the gene ends were 3 bases for V and 0 bases for J; bases not matched to a gene: 6. The CDR3 extends over 16 amino acids. CDR1 is LNHDA and CDR2 is SQIVND in the germline V gene (reference sequence).

Concerning this clone itself: Other DNA sequences in this sample translate to the same CDR3. J is TRBJ1-1 and V is TRBV27; unclear D gene. Between the trimmed V and J ends, which lost 3 bases and 2 bases, there was a span of 7 bases. CDR1 and CDR2 (germline): MNHEY, SMNVEV (reference sequence). The CDR3 totals 13 residues. CDR3 bases: TGTGCCAGCAGTTTGGCGGCTAACACTGAAGCTTTCTTT. It codes for CASSLAANTEAFF.

The chain has TRBV7-8 and TRBJ1-2; D uncertain. Germline V CDR1 and CDR2: SGHVS, FQNEAQ. V was pared by 1 base and J by 4 bases, with 4 bases between. The CDR3 runs to 12 residues. CDR3 amino acids: CASSLELYGYTF. Written as DNA, the CDR3 is TGTGCCAGCAGCTTAGAGCTCTATGGCTACACCTTC.

CDR3 in DNA: TGTGCCAGCAGCTTGGGGTCAGGGGACAATCAGCCCCAGCATTTT. It specifies CASSLGSGDNQPQHF. V usage is TRBV5-8 and J usage is TRBJ1-5; tentatively, D is TRBD1 (6 bases). The germline V gene has CDR1 SGHTS and CDR2 YDEGEE. The CDR3 consists of 15 residues. With 0 bases removed from V and 3 bases from J, the gap between germline ends came to 10 bases.

The chain combines TRBV7-2 with TRBJ1-5; D is uncertain. The CDR3 totals 17 residues. From germline, CDR1 is SGHTA and CDR2 FQGNSA. The ends were cut back, 0 bases at V and 7 bases at J, with 19 bases in the middle. In nucleotides, the CDR3 is TGTGCCAGCAGCTTAGCGTCCGCCGGGATTCTGGGGCAGCCCCAGCATTTT. It translates to CASSLASAGILGQPQHF. The whole variable domain, filled in from reference TRBV7-2 and TRBJ1-5, reads GAGVSQSPSNKVTEKGKDVELRCDPISGHTALYWYRQSLGQGLEFLIYFQGNSAPDKSGLPSDRFSAERTGGSVSTLTIQRTQQEDSAVYLCASSLASAGILGQPQHFGDGTRLSIL.

In this sample, this clone turned up once. The chain uses TRBV4-1 and TRBJ2-1; possible D gene TRBD2, 6 bases. The ends were cut back, 1 base at V and 6 bases at J, with 13 bases in the middle. The CDR3 loop spans 15 amino acids. Germline V gives CDR1 MGHRA, CDR2 YSYEKL. In DNA form, the CDR3 reads TGCGCCAGCAGCCAAGGGCCTAGCGAGATCAATGAGCAGTTCTTC. Its protein is CASSQGPSEINEQFF.

The chain uses TRBV18 and TRBJ2-1, with D perhaps matching TRBD2 (6 bases). Germline V lookup: CDR1 KGHSH, CDR2 LQKENI. The CDR3 has 13 residues. V was trimmed by 0 bases and J by 10 bases, leaving 10 bases between them. The CDR3 spells CASSPPGGGEQFF. The CDR3 nucleotides are TGTGCCAGCTCACCACCCGGCGGAGGGGAGCAGTTCTTC.

This chain uses TRBV25-1 with TRBJ2-3; the D gene is possibly TRBD2 (6 bases). There are 14 residues in the CDR3. CDR1 and CDR2 from the germline V gene are MGHDK and SYGVNS. Trimming stripped 4 bases from V and 2 bases from J, with 10 bases between. The DNA of the CDR3 is TGTGCCAGCAGTGTGGGGACTTTCACAGATACGCAGTATTTT. Its translation is CASSVGTFTDTQYF.

This chain joins TRBV11-2 and TRBJ2-1, with TRBD2 identical over 12 bases. Germline CDR1 is SGHAT and CDR2 is FQNNGV. V shed 2 bases, J shed 9 bases, and the junction held 5 bases outside the gene matches. The CDR3 totals 15 residues. The CDR3, as DNA: TGTGCCAGCAGCTTACTAGCGGGAGGGCCCTCTGAGCAGTTCTTC. It specifies CASSLLAGGPSEQFF.

This chain uses TRBV19 with TRBJ2-7, with TRBD1 matching over 10 bases. V trimming: 4 bases; J trimming: 5 bases; junction bases outside the gene matches: 2. Germline V CDR1 and CDR2: LNHDA, SQIVND (reference sequence). The CDR3 length is 13 residues. This chain's CDR3 is CASSRDRGDEQYF. The CDR3 region has the DNA TGTGCCAGTAGTAGGGACAGGGGTGACGAGCAGTACTTC.

Regarding this clone: The junction departs from germline at one end; a sequencing error may be responsible. V is TRBV30 and J is TRBJ1-3; D not resolved. This CDR3 has 13 residues. CDR1 and CDR2 (germline): GTSNPN, SVGIG (reference sequence). The CDR3 loop is CARVEAAGDTIYF. In DNA, the CDR3 is TGTGCCCGCGTGGAGGCTGCTGGAGACACCATATATTTT.

The chain links TRBV19 to TRBJ1-2; D possibly corresponds to TRBD1 (5 bases). Trimming stripped 0 bases from V and 5 bases from J, with 19 bases between. Germline CDR1 and CDR2: LNHDA and SQIVND (reference sequence). The CDR3 is 17 amino acids. CDR3 sequence: CASSIEVSTIGTYGYTF. The CDR3 region has the DNA TGTGCCAGTAGTATAGAAGTTTCGACGATAGGGACTTATGGCTACACCTTC.

V usage is TRBV19 and J usage is TRBJ2-5; 11 bases align to TRBD2. CDR1 and CDR2 (germline): LNHDA, SQIVND (reference sequence). With V trimmed by 7 bases and J by 5 bases, 12 bases remained unmatched. The CDR3 runs to 16 residues. The CDR3 coding sequence is TGTGCCAGTAAGGGGCTAGCGGGAGGCGTTACGGAGACCCAGTACTTC. Translated: CASKGLAGGVTETQYF.

J is TRBJ1-2 and V is TRBV28; maybe TRBD1 (6 bases). Per germline, CDR1 MDHEN and CDR2 SYDVKM. The CDR3 is made up of 13 amino acids. V was shortened by 6 bases and J by 4 bases, with 12 bases between the two germline ends. The CDR3 DNA sequence: TGTGCCAGCAGCCAGACAGGACCCTATGGCTACACCTTC. Translated: CASSQTGPYGYTF.

The V gene is TRBV6-5, the J gene TRBJ1-5; tentatively, D is TRBD1 (5 bases). Trimming stripped 3 bases from V and 7 bases from J, with 10 bases between. The CDR3 consists of 13 residues. Germline-derived CDR1 and CDR2 are MNHEY and SVGAGI. CDR3 sequence reads: CASSYSRVQPQHF. The DNA of the CDR3 is TGTGCCAGCAGTTATTCCAGGGTCCAGCCCCAGCATTTT.

The CDR3 sequence is CASSLPGQGAYEQYF. DNA of the CDR3: TGTGCCAGCAGTTTACCGGGACAGGGAGCTTACGAGCAGTACTTC. The chain employs TRBV6-1 and TRBJ2-7; 9 bases line up with TRBD1. Per germline, CDR1 MNHNS and CDR2 SASEGT. V shed 5 bases and J 4 bases; nucleotides not matched to a gene: 9. This CDR3 spans 15 amino acids.

V gene TRBV15 combines with J gene TRBJ1-5, with TRBD1 identical over 9 bases. The CDR3 is made up of 15 amino acids. The germline V gene encodes CDR1 LNHNV and CDR2 YYDKDF (reference sequence). The V segment lost 1 base and the J segment 2 bases; nucleotides outside the gene matches: 0. The chain's CDR3 is CATSRGTGGNQPQHF. The CDR3 nucleotides read TGTGCCACCAGCAGAGGGACAGGGGGCAATCAGCCCCAGCATTTT.

The genes are TRBV7-7 and TRBJ2-2; no definite D call. Trimming shortened V by 1 base and J by 6 bases, and 9 bases separated the two germline ends. The CDR3 contains 14 residues. Germline values: CDR1 SSHAT, CDR2 FNYEAQ (reference sequence). The CDR3, as DNA: TGTGCCAGCAGCTTAGGCCCAGGTGCCGGGGAGCTGTTTTTT. Its protein is CASSLGPGAGELFF.

The chain couples TRBV2 to TRBJ1-1; a possible D gene is TRBD1 (6 bases). Trimming took off 10 bases at V and 3 bases at J, with 12 bases between the two ends. CDR1 is SNHLY and CDR2 is FYNNEI in the germline V gene. The CDR3 loop spans 12 amino acids. The CDR3 nucleotides read TGTGCCACAAAAACAGGGTACACTGAAGCTTTCTTT. As protein: CATKTGYTEAFF.

The J gene is TRBJ1-2, the V gene TRBV5-8; TRBD1 might be the D (5 bases). The CDR3 length is 15 residues. Trimming shortened V by 0 bases and J by 2 bases, and 11 bases separated the two germline ends. The germline V gene has CDR1 SGHTS and CDR2 YDEGEE. CDR3: CASSLVGRVNYGYTF. Written as DNA, the CDR3 is TGTGCCAGCAGCTTGGTTGGCAGGGTGAACTATGGCTACACCTTC.

This clone was seen a few times. The chain is built from TRBV19 and TRBJ1-1, with 9 bases matching TRBD1. Unmatched junction bases numbered 5, after V lost 5 bases and J lost 7 bases. Germline lookup yields CDR1 LNHDA and CDR2 SQIVND (reference sequence). The CDR3 is made up of 13 amino acids. The CDR3 is CASSPGTGLEAFF. The CDR3 nucleotides read TGTGCCAGTAGTCCTGGGACAGGGCTTGAAGCTTTCTTT.

This chain connects TRBV11-2 to TRBJ2-1, with 9 bases identical to TRBD2. V dropped 4 bases and J dropped 1; count of bases not matched to a gene: 8. Germline V CDR1 and CDR2: SGHAT, FQNNGV. The CDR3 contains 17 residues. The CDR3 nucleotides are TGTGCCAGCAGCTCGATTAGCGGGAGTTTATCCTACAATGAGCAGTTCTTC. The encoded protein is CASSSISGSLSYNEQFF.

The count of this clone is one. The CDR3 nucleotides read TGCGCCAGCAGCAGAGGAGCGGGATCCTACGAGCAGTACTTC. It specifies CASSRGAGSYEQYF. The J gene is TRBJ2-7, the V gene TRBV5-1, with TRBD2 matching 7 bases. CDR3 length equals 14 residues. The germline gives CDR1 SGHRS, CDR2 YFSETQ. Trimming took 4 bases from V and 1 from J; bases not matched to a gene: 5.

The chain has TRBV6-5 and TRBJ1-4; the D is unclear. V dropped 0 bases and J dropped 12 bases, with 11 bases sitting between them. From germline, CDR1 is MNHEY and CDR2 SVGAGI. The CDR3 runs to 13 residues. DNA of the CDR3: TGTGCCAGCAGTTACTCGAACGGTGAGGAACTGTTTTTT. Its translation: CASSYSNGEELFF.

V and J are TRBV5-5 and TRBJ1-2; D call uncertain. This CDR3 contains 13 residues. Trimming stripped 2 bases from V and 3 bases from J, with 8 bases between. The germline V gene encodes CDR1 SGHKS and CDR2 YYEKEE (reference sequence). CDR3 in amino acids: CASSLTDYYGYTF. CDR3 bases: TGTGCCAGCAGCTTAACGGACTACTATGGCTACACCTTC.